This T cell receptor (beta chain) was retrieved from a study of blood T cell repertoires in COVID-19. Study details: Both acute and convalescent COVID-19 samples were obtained from the United States, Italy and Spain.

V gave up 2 bases and J gave up 0 bases; unmatched junction bases: 3. This CDR3 comprises 15 residues. The germline V gene encodes CDR1 LGHDT and CDR2 YNNKEL (reference sequence). The data were produced by immunoSEQ multiplex PCR, yet TCRdb's version contains in-frame clones alone and is incomplete. The sample contains about 200,000 clones, roughly 85% of which appear only once. This sequence joins TRBV3-1 (or the pseudogene TRBV3-2) and TRBJ2-7; 8 nucleotides match TRBD1. The receptor comes from a man aged 35 to 55 who had recovered from COVID-19. The sequenced material came from PBMCs or T cells enriched from blood (not recorded which). The CDR3 loop is CASSQQGASSYEQYF. CDR3 in DNA: TGTGCCAGCAGCCAACAGGGGGCGAGCTCCTACGAGCAGTACTTC.